This entry describes one T cell receptor (beta chain). The CDR3 spans 12 residues. V lost 3 bases, J lost 7 bases, and 11 bases lay in between. Germline CDR1 DFQATT, CDR2 SNEGSKA (reference sequence). This entry belongs to a study of T-cell reconstitution after alpha-beta-depleted transplantation in children. Researchers prepared the TCRbeta library using unique molecular identifiers, the study reports. TCRdb analysed the PCR reads with MiXCR anew, one entry per CDR3 protein. The sample has about 370,000 distinct CDR3 sequences; approximately 20% are singletons. This specimen consisted of PBMCs from the stem cell graft donor, obtained from the stem cell graft. This TCR came from a human donor who donated a stem cell graft to a child with acute myeloid leukemia. This chain joins TRBV20-1 and TRBJ2-3; D call uncertain. In DNA, the CDR3 is TGCAGTGCTAGGGCGGATCGATATACGCAGTATTTT. Protein sequence: CSARADRYTQYF.